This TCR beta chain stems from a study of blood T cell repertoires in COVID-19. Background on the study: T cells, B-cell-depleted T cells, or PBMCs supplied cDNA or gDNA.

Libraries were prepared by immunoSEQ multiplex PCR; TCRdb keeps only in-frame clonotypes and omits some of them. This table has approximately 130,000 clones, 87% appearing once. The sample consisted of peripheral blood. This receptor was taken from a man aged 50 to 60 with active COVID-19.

CDR3 coding DNA: TGTGCCAGCAGCTTAGGAGGGGGGGTGGCGTTCTTC. This sequence encodes CASSLGGGVAFF. The rearrangement uses TRBV11-3 and TRBJ2-1; D is perhaps TRBD2 (7 bases). The ends were cut back, 1 base at V and 15 bases at J, with 13 bases in the middle. CDR3 length: 12 residues. The germline CDR1 and CDR2 sequences are SGHNT and YENEEA.